Given below is one T cell receptor (beta chain) in context. Its antigen is not known. These data are taken from a study of T-cell reconstitution after alpha-beta-depleted transplantation in children. Study-wide results and limits: When one year had passed after transplant, most T-cell counts and diversity came from newly produced T cells. Several hundred graft clones that had expanded were reportedly the source of alpha-beta T cells about two months after transplant. It was surviving recipient T cells and thymic progenitors that gave some patients high TCRbeta diversity at day 60.

It was with unique molecular identifiers that the TCRbeta library was prepared. MiXCR was run by TCRdb on the PCR reads, yielding one entry per CDR3 protein. The sample holds fewer than 700,000 distinct CDR3 sequences, about an eighth seen once. The germline CDR1 and CDR2 sequences are DFQATT and SNEGSKA (reference sequence). The ends lost 5 bases at V and 3 bases at J; junction bases unmatched: 8. The CDR3 is made up of 15 amino acids. This specimen was PBMCs, mostly from graft donor cells, taken 360 days after TCRalphabeta/CD19-depleted stem cell transplant. V and J are TRBV20-1 and TRBJ1-1; 11 bases fit TRBD1. The TCR originated in a male patient between 5 and 17 years old who had a stem cell transplant for acute myeloid leukemia, so the T cells may come from the graft donor. The CDR3: CSAGTGGKLYTEAFF. The CDR3 nucleotides are TGCAGTGCTGGGACAGGGGGTAAATTGTACACTGAAGCTTTCTTT.